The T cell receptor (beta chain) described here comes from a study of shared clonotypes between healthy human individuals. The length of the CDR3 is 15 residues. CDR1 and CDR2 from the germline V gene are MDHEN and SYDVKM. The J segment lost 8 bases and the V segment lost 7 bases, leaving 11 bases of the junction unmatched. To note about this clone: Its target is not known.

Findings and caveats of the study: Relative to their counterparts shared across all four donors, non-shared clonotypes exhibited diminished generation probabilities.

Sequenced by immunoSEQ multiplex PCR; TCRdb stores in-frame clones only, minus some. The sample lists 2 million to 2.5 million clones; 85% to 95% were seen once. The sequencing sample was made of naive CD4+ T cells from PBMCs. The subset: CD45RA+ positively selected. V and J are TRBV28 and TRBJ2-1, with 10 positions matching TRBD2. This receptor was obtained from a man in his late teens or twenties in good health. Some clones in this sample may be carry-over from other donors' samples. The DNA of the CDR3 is TGTGCCAGCACCGTAGCGGGAGGAACCCGGCATGAGCAGTTCTTC. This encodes CASTVAGGTRHEQFF.